Sequencing of this TCR beta chain was carried out in a study of blood T cells in healthy people across ages. Germline-derived CDR1 and CDR2 are SEHNR and FQNEAQ (reference sequence). The CDR3 spans 15 residues. Trimming cost V 2 bases and J 10 bases; bases outside gene matches: 11. Using a J-beta primer mix together with a sample-barcoded 5' primer, a second PCR was run for 7 to 11 cycles. MiXCR, run by TCRdb on the 5' RACE reads, gives a single entry per CDR3 protein. Of hundreds of thousands of distinct CDR3 sequences in the sample, 40% to 65% are singletons; the top ten hold roughly 14%. This clonotype was observed at least ten times.

This TCR was sampled from a woman of 80 years or more in good health. Sequencing was carried out using blood. The V gene is TRBV7-9, the J gene TRBJ2-1, with 7 bases that match TRBD2. The CDR3 DNA reads TGTGCCAGCAGCTTAAATAGCGGGCAAGCGAGGGAGCAGTTCTTC. Protein: CASSLNSGQAREQFF.